This TCR beta chain was captured by sequencing in a study of blood T cells in healthy people across ages. Study-level points and caveats: Researchers deemed the diversity estimates from one million T cells underestimates. Percentage of naive T cells showed a strong correlation with TCR beta diversity.

Points on this clonotype: Its antigen is undetermined. The CDR3 does not end in the conserved phenylalanine or tryptophan, so this is likely a read error.

Alongside a J-beta primer mix, a sample-barcoded 5' primer served in a second PCR lasting about 7 to 11 cycles. A single record per CDR3 protein comes from TCRdb applying MiXCR to the 5' RACE reads. The sample lists around 1,900,000 distinct CDR3 sequences; 30% to 40% were seen once. The germline V and J ends were trimmed by 3 bases and 4 bases, with 12 bases remaining between them. Per germline, CDR1 SEHNR and CDR2 FQNEAQ (reference sequence). The CDR3 extends over 14 amino acids. The receptor was derived from a human donor in good health. The sample consisted of blood. V is TRBV7-9 and J is TRBJ1-2, with a tentative D call TRBD1 (5 bases). CDR3: CASSFPGPGYGYTL. The CDR3 region has the DNA TGTGCCAGCAGCTTTCCAGGGCCCGGCTATGGCTACACCTTA.